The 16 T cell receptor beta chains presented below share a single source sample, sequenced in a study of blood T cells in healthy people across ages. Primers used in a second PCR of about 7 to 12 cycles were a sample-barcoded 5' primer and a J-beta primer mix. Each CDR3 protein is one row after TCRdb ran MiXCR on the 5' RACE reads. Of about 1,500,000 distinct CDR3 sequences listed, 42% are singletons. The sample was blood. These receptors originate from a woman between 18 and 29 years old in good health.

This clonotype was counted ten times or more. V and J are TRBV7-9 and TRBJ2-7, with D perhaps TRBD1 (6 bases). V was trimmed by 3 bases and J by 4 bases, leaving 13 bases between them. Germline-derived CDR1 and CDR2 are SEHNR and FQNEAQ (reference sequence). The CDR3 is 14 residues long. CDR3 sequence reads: CASSFRDTIYEQYF. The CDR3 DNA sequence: TGTGCCAGCAGCTTCCGGGACACGATTTACGAGCAGTACTTC. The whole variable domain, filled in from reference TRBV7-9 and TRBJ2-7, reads DTGVSQNPRHKITKRGQNVTFRCDPISEHNRLYWYRQTLGQGPEFLTYFQNEAQLEKSRLLSDRFSAERPKGSFSTLEIQRTEQGDSAMYLCASSFRDTIYEQYFGPGTRLTVT.

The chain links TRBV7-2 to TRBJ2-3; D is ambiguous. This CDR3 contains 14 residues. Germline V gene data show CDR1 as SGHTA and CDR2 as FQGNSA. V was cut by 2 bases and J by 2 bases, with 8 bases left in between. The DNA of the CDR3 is TGTGCCAGCAGCTTAAAGCCTTCCACAGATACGCAGTATTTT. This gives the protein CASSLKPSTDTQYF. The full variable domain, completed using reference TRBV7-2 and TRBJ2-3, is GAGVSQSPSNKVTEKGKDVELRCDPISGHTALYWYRQSLGQGLEFLIYFQGNSAPDKSGLPSDRFSAERTGGSVSTLTIQRTQQEDSAVYLCASSLKPSTDTQYFGPGTRLTVL.

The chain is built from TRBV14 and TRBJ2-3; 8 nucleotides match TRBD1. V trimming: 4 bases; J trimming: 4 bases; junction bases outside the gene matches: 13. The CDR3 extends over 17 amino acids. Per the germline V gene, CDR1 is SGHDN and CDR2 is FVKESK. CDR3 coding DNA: TGTGCCAGCAGCCTGCTGGGGCAGGGGGCTGACGCAGATACGCAGTATTTT. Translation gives CASSLLGQGADADTQYF.

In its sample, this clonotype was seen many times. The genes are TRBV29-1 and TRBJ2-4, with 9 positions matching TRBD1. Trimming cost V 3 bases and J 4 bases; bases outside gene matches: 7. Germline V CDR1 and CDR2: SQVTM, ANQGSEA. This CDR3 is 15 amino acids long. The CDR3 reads CSVEQGQGRKNIQYF. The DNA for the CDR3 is TGCAGCGTTGAGCAGGGACAGGGCAGGAAAAACATTCAGTACTTC.

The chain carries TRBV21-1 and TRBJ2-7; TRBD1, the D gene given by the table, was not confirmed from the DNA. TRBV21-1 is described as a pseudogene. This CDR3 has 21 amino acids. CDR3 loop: CASSKELGCRTGGSCSYEQYF. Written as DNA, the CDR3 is TGTGCCAGCAGCAAAGAGTTGGGGTGTCGGACAGGGGGTAGTTGTTCCTACGAGCAGTACTTC.

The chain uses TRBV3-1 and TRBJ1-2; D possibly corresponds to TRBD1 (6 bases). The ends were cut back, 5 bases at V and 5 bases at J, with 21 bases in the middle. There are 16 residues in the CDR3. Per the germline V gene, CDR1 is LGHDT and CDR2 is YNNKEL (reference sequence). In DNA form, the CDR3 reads TGTGCCAGCAGCTCTCCCGATGGGGGCGCAAGGTATGGCTACACCTTC. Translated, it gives CASSSPDGGARYGYTF.

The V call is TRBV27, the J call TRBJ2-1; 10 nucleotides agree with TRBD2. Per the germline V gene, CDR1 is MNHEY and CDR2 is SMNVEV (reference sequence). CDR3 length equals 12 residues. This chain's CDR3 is CAAAGGGHEQFF. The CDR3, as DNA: TGTGCTGCAGCGGGAGGGGGGCATGAGCAGTTCTTC.

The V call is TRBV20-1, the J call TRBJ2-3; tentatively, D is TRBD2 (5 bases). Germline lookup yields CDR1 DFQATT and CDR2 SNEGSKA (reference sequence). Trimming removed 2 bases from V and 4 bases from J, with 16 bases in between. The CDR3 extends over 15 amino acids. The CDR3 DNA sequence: TGCAGTGCTAGATCTGATGGAGGAGGCGCAGATACGCAGTATTTT. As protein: CSARSDGGGADTQYF.

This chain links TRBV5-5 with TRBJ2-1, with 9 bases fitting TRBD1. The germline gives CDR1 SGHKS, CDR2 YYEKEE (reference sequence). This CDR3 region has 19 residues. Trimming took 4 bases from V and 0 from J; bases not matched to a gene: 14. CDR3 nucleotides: TGTGCCAGCAGCACGTCCGGGACAGGGTCCCTCCTCTCCTACAATGAGCAGTTCTTC. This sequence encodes CASSTSGTGSLLSYNEQFF.

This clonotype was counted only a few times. The CDR3 sequence: CASSQDSGTGRYFSPLHF. CDR3 nucleotide sequence: TGCGCCAGCAGCCAAGATAGCGGGACAGGCCGCTACTTTTCACCCCTCCACTTT. V usage is TRBV4-1 and J usage is TRBJ1-6, with TRBD1 identical over 8 bases. Germline loops: CDR1 MGHRA, CDR2 YSYEKL. With V trimmed by 0 bases and J by 9 bases, 13 bases remained unmatched. The CDR3 consists of 18 residues.

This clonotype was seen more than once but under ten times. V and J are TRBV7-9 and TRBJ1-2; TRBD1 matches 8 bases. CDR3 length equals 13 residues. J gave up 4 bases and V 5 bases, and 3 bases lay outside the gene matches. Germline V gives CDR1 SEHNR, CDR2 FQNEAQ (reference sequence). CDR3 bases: TGTGCCAGCAGCGAGACAGGGGCCTATGGCTACACCTTC. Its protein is CASSETGAYGYTF.

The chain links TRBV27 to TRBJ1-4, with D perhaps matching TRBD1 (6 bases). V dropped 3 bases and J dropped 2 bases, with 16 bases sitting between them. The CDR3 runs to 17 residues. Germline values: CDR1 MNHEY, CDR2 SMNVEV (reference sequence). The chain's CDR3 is CASSFLLRGGTNEKLFF. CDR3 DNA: TGTGCCAGCAGTTTTCTCCTGAGGGGGGGCACTAATGAAAAACTGTTTTTT.

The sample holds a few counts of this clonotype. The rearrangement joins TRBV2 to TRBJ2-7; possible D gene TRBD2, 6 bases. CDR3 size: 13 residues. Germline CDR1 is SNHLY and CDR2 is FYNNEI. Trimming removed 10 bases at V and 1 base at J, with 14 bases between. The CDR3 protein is CATGRGFSYEQYF. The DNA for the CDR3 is TGTGCCACCGGACGGGGGTTTTCCTACGAGCAGTACTTC.

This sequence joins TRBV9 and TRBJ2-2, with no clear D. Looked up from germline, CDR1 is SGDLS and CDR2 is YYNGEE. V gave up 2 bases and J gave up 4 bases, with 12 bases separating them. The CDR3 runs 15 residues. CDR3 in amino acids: CASSVFRAPTGELFF. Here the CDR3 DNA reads TGTGCCAGCAGCGTCTTCCGGGCCCCCACCGGGGAGCTGTTTTTT.

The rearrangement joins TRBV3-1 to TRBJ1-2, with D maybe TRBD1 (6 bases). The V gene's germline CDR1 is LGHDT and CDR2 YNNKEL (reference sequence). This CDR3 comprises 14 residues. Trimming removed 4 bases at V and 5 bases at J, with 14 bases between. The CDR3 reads CASSPPGTSYGYTF. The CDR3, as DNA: TGTGCCAGCAGCCCCCCCGGGACATCTTATGGCTACACCTTC.

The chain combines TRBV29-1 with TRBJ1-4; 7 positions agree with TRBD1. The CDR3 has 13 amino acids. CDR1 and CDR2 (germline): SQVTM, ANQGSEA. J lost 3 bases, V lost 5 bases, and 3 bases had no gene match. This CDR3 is CSVYRGANEKLFF. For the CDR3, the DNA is TGCAGCGTTTACAGGGGAGCTAATGAAAAACTGTTTTTT.